This TCR beta chain is drawn from a study of blood T cell repertoires in COVID-19. Study-level information: There were acute and convalescent COVID-19 samples, and they came from the United States, Italy and Spain. PBMCs, B-cell-depleted T cells, or T cells were the source of the cDNA or gDNA that made up the material.

The V gene's germline CDR1 is MNHEY and CDR2 SVGAGI. V was clipped by 7 bases and J by 5 bases; unmatched bases: 11. This CDR3 has 15 amino acids. The authors' processing: Amplification of reference gene primers was used by the study to estimate nucleated cell counts. Clones were sequenced by immunoSEQ multiplex PCR, and TCRdb holds only the in-frame ones, with some missing. The V and J calls and the clone size are those of that table, but D and trimming were determined from the DNA. The repertoire holds 150,000 to 200,000 clones, approximately 86% seen once, with roughly 3.3% in the top ten. The chain is built from TRBV6-5 and TRBJ1-2; 9 bases match TRBD1. This sequence originates from a man aged 70-80 years with acute or convalescent COVID-19. What was sequenced was peripheral blood. Here the CDR3 DNA reads TGTGCCAGCACCCGAACAGGGGGCCAGGGGTATGGCTACACCTTC. This codes for CASTRTGGQGYGYTF.